This T cell receptor (beta chain) is drawn from a study of early T cells in non-severe SARS-CoV-2 infection. This clonotype was seen at least ten times. TCRdb re-derived calls from the 5' RACE reads in MiXCR, one entry per CDR3 protein. The sample lists about 50,000 distinct CDR3 sequences; about a tenth were seen once. The CDR3 spans 17 residues. Germline-derived CDR1 and CDR2 are LGHNA and YSLEER. Trimming removed 0 bases at V and 3 bases at J, with 15 bases between. The TCR was taken from an adult who was a healthcare worker with PCR-confirmed SARS-CoV-2 infection or an uninfected control (not recorded which). This sequence joins TRBV4-3 and TRBJ2-1; D is unclear. What was sequenced was whole blood. CDR3 nucleotides: TGCGCCAGCAGCCAAGATGCTGGACCAAACCTCTACAATGAGCAGTTCTTC. Its protein is CASSQDAGPNLYNEQFF.